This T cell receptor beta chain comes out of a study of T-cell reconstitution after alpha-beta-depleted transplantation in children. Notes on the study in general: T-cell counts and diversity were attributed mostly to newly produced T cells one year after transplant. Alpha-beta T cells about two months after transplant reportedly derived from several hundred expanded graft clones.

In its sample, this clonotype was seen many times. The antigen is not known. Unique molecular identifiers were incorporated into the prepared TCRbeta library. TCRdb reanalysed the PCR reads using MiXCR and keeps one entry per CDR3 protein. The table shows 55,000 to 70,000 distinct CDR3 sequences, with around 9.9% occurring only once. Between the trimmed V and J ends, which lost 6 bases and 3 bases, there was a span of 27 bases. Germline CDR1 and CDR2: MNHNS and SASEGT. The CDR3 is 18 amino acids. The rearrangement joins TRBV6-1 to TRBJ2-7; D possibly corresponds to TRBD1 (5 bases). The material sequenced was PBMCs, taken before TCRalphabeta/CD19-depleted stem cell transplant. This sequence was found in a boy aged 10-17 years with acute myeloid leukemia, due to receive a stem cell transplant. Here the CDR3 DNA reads TGTGCCAGCAGCCCGAAGCGCACCAGGGTCCCAAAATTCTACGAGCAGTACTTC. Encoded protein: CASSPKRTRVPKFYEQYF.